This TCR beta chain was recovered during a study of T cell repertoires in cytomegalovirus infection (dated by TCRdb to the late 2010s). Notes on the research overall: Alongside well-studied HLA-B-restricted epitopes, the peptide stimulations were aimed at recently identified HLA-C-restricted CMV epitopes, whose presentation resists viral immunomodulation. The HLA type of each donor mattered for the analysis, because public TCR beta signatures pointed to carriage of CMV infection along with the matching HLA type.

The treatment or condition label corresponds to: in vitro stimulation with specific CMV peptide epitopes to enrich CMV-specific T cells. V was cut back by 1 base and J by 12 bases, leaving a gap of 4 bases between them. The CDR3, cysteine through phenylalanine, is 9 amino acids long. Only the CDR3 DNA stays, 27 bases, in frame from base 1. According to the germline V gene (reference sequence), CDR1 reads LNHNV and CDR2 reads YYDKDF. The table lists this clonotype with a few counts. Its recognized antigen is unknown. Within one base of it there is no much larger clone, and no base qualities were kept. Sequencing was carried out with an Illumina HiSeq 1500. The public reads were quality trimmed at Q25 with fastp and then assembled into clones with MiXCR by TCRdb, keeping productive beta chains. CDR3 protein sequences are deduplicated, and each keeps its most common genes and DNA. The sample yields about 740,000 distinct CDR3 sequences; 33% were counted once. Of the sample, about 20% is held by the ten largest clones.

Study-wide conclusions, independent of this receptor: The ex vivo response was dominated by HLA-C-restricted CMV-specific TCR beta clonotypes, which also provided the single most frequent clonotype in two of eight donors. In both this cohort and an independent cohort of 350 or so donors, the cumulative frequency of public TCR beta family members distinguished carriers of CMV infection plus the relevant HLA type.

The receptor comes from a human donor in good health (CMV status not recorded). Some clones in this sample may be carry-over from other donors' samples. The specimen was cultured PBMCs, collected from culture after CMV antigen stimulation. This chain joins TRBV15 to TRBJ2-7; no D gene call is confident. The nucleotides are TGTGCCACCAGCAGAGTGGCGTACTTC. Its translation reads: CATSRVAYF.